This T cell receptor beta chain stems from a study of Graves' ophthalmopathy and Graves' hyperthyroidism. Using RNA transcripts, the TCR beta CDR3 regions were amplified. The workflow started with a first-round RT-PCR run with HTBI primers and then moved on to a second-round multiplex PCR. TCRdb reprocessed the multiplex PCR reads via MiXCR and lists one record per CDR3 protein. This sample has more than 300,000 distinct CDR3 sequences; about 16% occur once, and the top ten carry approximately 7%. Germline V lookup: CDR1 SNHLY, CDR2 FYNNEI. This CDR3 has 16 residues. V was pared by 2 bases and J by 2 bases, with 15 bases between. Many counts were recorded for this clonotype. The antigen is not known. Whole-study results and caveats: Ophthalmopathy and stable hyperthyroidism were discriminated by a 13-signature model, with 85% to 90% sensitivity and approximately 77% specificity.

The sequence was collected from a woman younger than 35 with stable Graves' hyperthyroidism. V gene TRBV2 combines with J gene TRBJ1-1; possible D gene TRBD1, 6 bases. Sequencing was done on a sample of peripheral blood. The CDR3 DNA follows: TGTGCCAGCAGTGAATACGGTACGACAGGCAACACTGAAGCTTTCTTT. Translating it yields CASSEYGTTGNTEAFF.